Following are 9 T cell receptor beta chains from one sample sequenced in a study of blood T cells in healthy people across ages. Primers used in a second PCR of about 6 to 11 cycles were a sample-barcoded 5' primer and a J-beta primer mix. TCRdb called the 5' RACE reads again in MiXCR, with one record for every CDR3 protein. The sample has some 1.8 million distinct CDR3 sequences; around 40% are singletons. The sequencing sample was made of blood. The source is a human donor in good health.

This clonotype was counted a few times. The chain uses TRBV6-8 and TRBJ2-1; D is undetermined. The CDR3 is 17 residues long. The V gene lost 6 bases and the J gene lost 0 bases, with 18 bases spanning the gap. Germline V gene data show CDR1 as MNHGY and CDR2 as SAAAGT. CDR3 DNA sequence: TGTGCCAGCAGAAGATGGCAAGCGATCAGCTCCTACAATGAGCAGTTCTTC. This codes for CASRRWQAISSYNEQFF.

The table lists this clonotype with a few counts. This sequence joins TRBV4-3 and TRBJ1-4; D is ambiguous. The length of the CDR3 is 15 residues. The V gene's germline CDR1 is LGHNA and CDR2 YSLEER. Trimming removed 0 bases at V and 0 bases at J, with 5 bases between. In DNA, the CDR3 is TGCGCCAGCAGCCAAGAGATTGCAACTAATGAAAAACTGTTTTTT. This sequence encodes CASSQEIATNEKLFF.

This clonotype came up a few times. V gene TRBV4-2 combines with J gene TRBJ1-2, with TRBD1 as a possible D gene (6 bases). Germline V gene sequence: CDR1 LGHNA, CDR2 YNFKEQ. This CDR3 comprises 17 residues. With 1 base removed from V and 2 bases from J, the gap between germline ends came to 17 bases. For the CDR3, the DNA is TGTGCCAGCAGCCAAGTCCCAGGGACAACGTTGAACTATGGCTACACCTTC. Amino acid sequence: CASSQVPGTTLNYGYTF.

The rearrangement links TRBV5-5 to TRBJ2-2; D possibly corresponds to TRBD1 (6 bases). V lost 4 bases to trimming and J lost 0 bases, with 16 bases between them. This CDR3 has 17 amino acids. The germline V gene has CDR1 SGHKS and CDR2 YYEKEE (reference sequence). The CDR3 nucleotides read TGTGCCAGCAGCCCCCTGGGGGCAGGAGCGAACACCGGGGAGCTGTTTTTT. Its protein product is CASSPLGAGANTGELFF.

Only a few counts were recorded for this clonotype. The V call is TRBV30, the J call TRBJ2-1; no reliable D call. The germline V and J ends were trimmed by 2 bases and 6 bases, with 11 bases remaining between them. This CDR3 contains 13 residues. CDR1 and CDR2 from the germline V gene are GTSNPN and SVGIG (reference sequence). CDR3: CAWSQDHGNEQFF. In DNA form, the CDR3 reads TGTGCCTGGAGTCAGGACCACGGCAATGAGCAGTTCTTC.

The chain uses TRBV2 and TRBJ1-5, with no clear D. Trimming removed 4 bases from V and 4 bases from J, with 8 bases in between. The CDR3 length is 13 residues. Per germline, CDR1 SNHLY and CDR2 FYNNEI. CDR3: CASSVMQNQPQHF. For the CDR3, the DNA is TGTGCCAGCAGTGTAATGCAGAATCAGCCCCAGCATTTT.

This clonotype has only a few counts. The chain is built from TRBV24-1 and TRBJ2-1, with a possible D match to TRBD1 (5 bases). Deletions cut 0 bases from V and 0 bases from J, with 14 bases between. Germline V gene data show CDR1 as KGHDR and CDR2 as SFDVKD. There are 18 residues in the CDR3. The DNA of the CDR3 is TGTGCCACCAGTGATTTGGCGTGGGGCCAGAGCTCCTACAATGAGCAGTTCTTC. Protein: CATSDLAWGQSSYNEQFF.

V is TRBV20-1 and J is TRBJ1-2; D not certain. The CDR3 totals 12 residues. Trimming left V 8 bases short and J 4 bases short, with 14 bases between. Germline CDR1 DFQATT, CDR2 SNEGSKA (reference sequence). In DNA form, the CDR3 reads TGCAGTATCGAAGAGGGAGTCTATGGCTACACCTTC. This encodes CSIEEGVYGYTF.

The chain carries TRBV28 and TRBJ2-3, with 11 positions matching TRBD2. Trimming at V came to 11 bases and at J to 2 bases, leaving 9 bases not matched to a gene. There are 15 residues in the CDR3. Germline V gene data show CDR1 as MDHEN and CDR2 as SYDVKM. The DNA of the CDR3 is TGTGCCCTTCAACCGGGACTAGCGGTCACAGATACGCAGTATTTT. Residues: CALQPGLAVTDTQYF.